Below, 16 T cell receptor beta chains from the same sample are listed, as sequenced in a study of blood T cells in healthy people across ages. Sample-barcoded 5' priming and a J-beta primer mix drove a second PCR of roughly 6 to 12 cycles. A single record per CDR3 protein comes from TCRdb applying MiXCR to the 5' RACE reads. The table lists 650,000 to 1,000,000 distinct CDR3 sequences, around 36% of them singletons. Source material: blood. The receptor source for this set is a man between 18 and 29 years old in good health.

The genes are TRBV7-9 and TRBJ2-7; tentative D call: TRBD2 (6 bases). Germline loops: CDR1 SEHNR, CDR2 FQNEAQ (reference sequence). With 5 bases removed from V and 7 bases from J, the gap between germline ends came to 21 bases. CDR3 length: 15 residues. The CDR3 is CASSPGTPGPREQYF. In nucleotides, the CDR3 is TGTGCCAGCAGCCCTGGGACTCCGGGGCCGAGAGAGCAGTACTTC.

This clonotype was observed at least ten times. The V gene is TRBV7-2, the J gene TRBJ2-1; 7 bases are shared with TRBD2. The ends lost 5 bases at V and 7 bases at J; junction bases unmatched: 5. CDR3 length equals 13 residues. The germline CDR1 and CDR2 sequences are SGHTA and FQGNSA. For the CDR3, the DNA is TGTGCCAGCAGCGCCGGACTAGTTAATGAGCAGTTCTTC. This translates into CASSAGLVNEQFF.

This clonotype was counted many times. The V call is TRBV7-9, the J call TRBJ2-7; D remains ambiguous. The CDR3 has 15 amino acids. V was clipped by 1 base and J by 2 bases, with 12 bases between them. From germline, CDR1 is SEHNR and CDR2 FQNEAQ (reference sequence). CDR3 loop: CASSLVRPIPYEQYF. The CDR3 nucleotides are TGTGCCAGCAGCTTAGTCCGTCCTATACCCTACGAGCAGTACTTC. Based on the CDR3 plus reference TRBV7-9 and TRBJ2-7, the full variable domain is DTGVSQNPRHKITKRGQNVTFRCDPISEHNRLYWYRQTLGQGPEFLTYFQNEAQLEKSRLLSDRFSAERPKGSFSTLEIQRTEQGDSAMYLCASSLVRPIPYEQYFGPGTRLTVT.

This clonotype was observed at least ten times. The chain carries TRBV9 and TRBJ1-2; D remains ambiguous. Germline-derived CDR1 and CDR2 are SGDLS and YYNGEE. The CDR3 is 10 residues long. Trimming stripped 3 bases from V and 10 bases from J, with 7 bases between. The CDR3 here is CASSGPTYTF. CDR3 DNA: TGTGCCAGCAGCGGCCCAACCTACACCTTC.

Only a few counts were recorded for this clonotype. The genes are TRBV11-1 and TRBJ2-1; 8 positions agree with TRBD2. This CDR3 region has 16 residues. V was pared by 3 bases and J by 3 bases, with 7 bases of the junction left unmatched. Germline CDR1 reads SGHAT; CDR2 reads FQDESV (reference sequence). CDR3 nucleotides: TGTGCCAGCAGCTTTCAACAGAGCGGGGGCTACAATGAGCAGTTCTTC. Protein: CASSFQQSGGYNEQFF.

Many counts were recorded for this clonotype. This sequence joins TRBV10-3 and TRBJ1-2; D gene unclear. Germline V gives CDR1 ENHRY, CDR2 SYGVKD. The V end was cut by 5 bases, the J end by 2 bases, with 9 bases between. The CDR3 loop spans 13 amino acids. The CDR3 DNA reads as TGTGCCATCAGTACGGATTCCAACTATGGCTACACCTTC. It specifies CAISTDSNYGYTF.

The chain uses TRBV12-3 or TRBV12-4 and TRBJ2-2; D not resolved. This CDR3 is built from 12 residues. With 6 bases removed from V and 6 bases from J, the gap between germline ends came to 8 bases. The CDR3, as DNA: TGTGCCAGCAGCCCCCTGGCCGGGGAGCTGTTTTTT. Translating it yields CASSPLAGELFF.

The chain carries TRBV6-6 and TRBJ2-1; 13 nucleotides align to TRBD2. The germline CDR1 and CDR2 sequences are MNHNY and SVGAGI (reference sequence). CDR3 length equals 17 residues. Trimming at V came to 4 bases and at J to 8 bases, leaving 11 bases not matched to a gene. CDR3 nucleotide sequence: TGTGCCAGCAGTTCTAGGACCGGGACTAGCGGGATATATGAGCAGTTCTTC. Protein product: CASSSRTGTSGIYEQFF.

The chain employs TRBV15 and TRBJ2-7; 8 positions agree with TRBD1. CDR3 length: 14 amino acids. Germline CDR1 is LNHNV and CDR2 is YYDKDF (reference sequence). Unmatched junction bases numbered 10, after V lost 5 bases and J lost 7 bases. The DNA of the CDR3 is TGTGCCACCAGCGGGGACAGGAGTCACAATGAGCAGTACTTC. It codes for CATSGDRSHNEQYF.

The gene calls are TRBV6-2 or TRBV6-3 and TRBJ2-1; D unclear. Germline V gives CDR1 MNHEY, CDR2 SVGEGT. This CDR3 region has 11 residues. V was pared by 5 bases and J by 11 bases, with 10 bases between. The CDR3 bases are TGTGCCAGCAGTGCCTCCTGCCAGCAGTTCTTC. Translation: CASSASCQQFF.

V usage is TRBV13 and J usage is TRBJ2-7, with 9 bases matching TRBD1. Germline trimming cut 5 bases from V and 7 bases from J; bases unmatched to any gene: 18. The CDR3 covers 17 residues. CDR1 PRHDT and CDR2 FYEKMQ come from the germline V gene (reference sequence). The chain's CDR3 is CASSNRLRTGEYNEQYF. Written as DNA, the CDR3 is TGTGCCAGCAGCAACCGACTACGGACAGGGGAGTACAATGAGCAGTACTTC. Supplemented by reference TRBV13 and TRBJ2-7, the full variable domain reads AAGVIQSPRHLIKEKRETATLKCYPIPRHDTVYWYQQGPGQDPQFLISFYEKMQSDKGSIPDRFSAQQFSDYHSELNMSSLELGDSALYFCASSNRLRTGEYNEQYFGPGTRLTVT.

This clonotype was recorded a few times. The CDR3, as DNA: TGTGCCAGCAAGAGGGGTGGGGACAGGCGTAATTCACCCCTCCACTTT. Translating it yields CASKRGGDRRNSPLHF. V and J are TRBV12-3 or TRBV12-4 and TRBJ1-6; TRBD1 matches 8 bases. V lost 7 bases and J lost 6; bases outside the gene matches: 11. This CDR3 region has 16 residues.

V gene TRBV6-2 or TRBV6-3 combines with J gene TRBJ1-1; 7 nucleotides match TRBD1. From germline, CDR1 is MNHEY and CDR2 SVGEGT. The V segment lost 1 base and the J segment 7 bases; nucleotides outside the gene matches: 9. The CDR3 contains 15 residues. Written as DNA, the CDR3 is TGTGCCAGCAGTTACTTGGGACAGCTACTAGTTGAAGCTTTCTTT. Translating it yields CASSYLGQLLVEAFF.

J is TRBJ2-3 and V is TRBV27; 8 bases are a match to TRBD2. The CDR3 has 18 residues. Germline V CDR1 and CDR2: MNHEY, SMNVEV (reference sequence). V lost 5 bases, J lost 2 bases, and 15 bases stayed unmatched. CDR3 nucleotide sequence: TGTGCCAGCAGTCCACCCCTACCCATAGCGGGACACACAGATACGCAGTATTTT. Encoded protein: CASSPPLPIAGHTDTQYF.

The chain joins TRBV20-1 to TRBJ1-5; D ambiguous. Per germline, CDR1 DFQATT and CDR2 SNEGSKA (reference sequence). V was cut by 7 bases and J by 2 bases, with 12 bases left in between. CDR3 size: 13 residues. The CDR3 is CSVVVDRNQPQHF. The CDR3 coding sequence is TGCAGTGTGGTGGTGGACCGCAATCAGCCCCAGCATTTT.

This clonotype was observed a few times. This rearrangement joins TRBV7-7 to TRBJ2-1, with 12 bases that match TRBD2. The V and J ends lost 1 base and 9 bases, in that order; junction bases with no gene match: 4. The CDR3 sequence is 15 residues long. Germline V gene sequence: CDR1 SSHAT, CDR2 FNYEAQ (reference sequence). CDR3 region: CASSLGASGGGEQFF. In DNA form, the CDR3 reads TGTGCCAGCAGCTTAGGGGCTAGCGGGGGGGGTGAGCAGTTCTTC.